The T cell receptor (beta chain) described here comes from a study of preoperative IRX-2 immunotherapy in early breast cancer. Data came from immunoSEQ multiplex PCR; TCRdb stores just in-frame clones and leaves some out. The table records about 98,000 clones, just over 85% of them present only once. Regarding treatment: preoperative locoregional IRX-2 cytokine immunotherapy. Patients received preoperative, locoregional IRX-2 cytokine immunotherapy in a phase Ib study. With 3 bases removed from V and 5 bases from J, the gap between germline ends came to 13 bases. The CDR3 totals 15 residues. Germline lookup yields CDR1 KGHSH and CDR2 LQKENI.

The sequencing here drew on tumor tissue, taken after IRX-2 immunotherapy. This receptor was identified in a human donor with breast cancer. The chain is built from TRBV18 and TRBJ1-4; D remains unclear. CDR3 protein: CASSPRAEWNEKLFF. CDR3 coding DNA: TGTGCCAGCTCACCCAGAGCCGAATGGAATGAAAAACTGTTTTTT.